A selection of T cell receptor beta chains follows, all from one sample in a study of shared clonotypes between healthy human individuals. Assay used: immunoSEQ multiplex PCR; TCRdb lists only in-frame clones, some missing. The sample lists roughly 2.6 million clones; more than 80% were seen once. Sequenced sample: naive CD4+ T cells sorted from blood. The receptor source for this set is a man aged 18 to 35 in good health. CDR3s include the opening cysteine and the closing phenylalanine or tryptophan. The D gene is left open where the match is weak. The listing skips clone size in some rows; elsewhere it reads once, few, many or a size class.

.	TRBV30	.	TRBJ2-6	CAWRQGLSGANVLTF	TGTGCCTGGAGGCAGGGCCTCTCTGGGGCCAACGTCCTGACTTTC
.	TRBV20-1	.	TRBJ1-4	CSASTNEKLFF	TGCAGTGCTAGCACTAATGAAAAACTGTTTTTT
.	TRBV18	.	TRBJ2-7	CASSPGTGNEQYF	TGTGCCAGCTCACCCGGGACCGGAAACGAGCAGTACTTC
.	TRBV11-2	.	TRBJ1-3	CASSLERSGNTIYF	TGTGCCAGCAGCTTAGAGAGGTCTGGAAACACCATATATTTT
.	TRBV6-5	.	TRBJ2-1	CASSHRRGEQFF	TGTGCCAGCAGTCACCGCCGGGGGGAGCAGTTCTTC
TRBD2	TRBV10-3	.	TRBJ2-7	CAISERSSGSYEQYF	TGTGCCATCAGTGAAAGGTCTAGCGGGAGCTACGAGCAGTACTTC
TRBD2	TRBV7-2	.	TRBJ2-1	CASSRTSGRPYNEQFF	TGTGCCAGCAGCCGGACTAGCGGGAGACCCTACAATGAGCAGTTCTTC
.	TRBV18	.	TRBJ2-7	CASSPQTGRAGEQYF	TGTGCCAGCTCACCACAGACAGGTCGAGCCGGCGAGCAGTACTTC
.	TRBV29-1	.	TRBJ1-1	CSVATGGGTEAFF	TGCAGCGTTGCGACAGGCGGGGGGACTGAAGCTTTCTTT
.	TRBV2	.	TRBJ2-1	CASSAASNEQFF	TGTGCCAGCAGTGCCGCTAGCAATGAGCAGTTCTTC
.	TRBV11-2	.	TRBJ2-7	CASSLDGPRYEQYF	TGTGCCAGCAGCTTGGACGGCCCCCGCTACGAGCAGTACTTC
TRBD1	TRBV5-6	.	TRBJ1-2	CASSHRTGGARGYTF	TGTGCCAGCAGCCACCGGACAGGGGGCGCCAGGGGCTACACCTTC
.	TRBV27	.	TRBJ1-4	CASSLSAGVNEKLFF	TGTGCCAGCAGTTTATCGGCCGGCGTCAATGAAAAACTGTTTTTT
.	TRBV15	.	TRBJ1-5	CATSRGRQPQHF	TGTGCCACCAGCAGAGGACGTCAGCCCCAGCATTTT
.	TRBV19	.	TRBJ2-7	CASSGEAAYEQYF	TGTGCCAGTTCAGGGGAAGCGGCCTACGAGCAGTACTTC
TRBD1	TRBV7-3	.	TRBJ1-6	CASSSQGASPLHF	TGTGCCAGCAGCTCACAGGGGGCTTCACCCCTCCACTTT
.	TRBV5-3	.	TRBJ1-2	CARSLWASGSLHGYTF	TGTGCCAGAAGCTTGTGGGCCTCAGGGTCCCTACATGGCTACACCTTC
TRBD1	TRBV6-1	.	TRBJ2-3	CASIELDAWTGQSTDTQYF	TGTGCCAGCATTGAATTAGATGCCTGGACAGGCCAGAGCACAGATACGCAGTATTTT
.	TRBV19	.	TRBJ1-2	CASSTRPYGYTF	TGTGCCAGTAGTACCCGCCCGTATGGCTACACCTTC
TRBD1	TRBV10-3	.	TRBJ1-1	CAISGSGGTEAFF	TGTGCCATCAGTGGGTCAGGGGGGACTGAAGCTTTCTTT
.	TRBV5-4	once	TRBJ1-6	CASSRTGGMNSPLHF	TGTGCCAGCAGCCGAACCGGGGGAATGAATTCACCCCTCCACTTT
.	TRBV19	.	TRBJ1-6	CASSIGSNSPLHF	TGTGCCAGTAGTATTGGGAGTAATTCACCCCTCCACTTT
.	TRBV4-3	.	TRBJ2-3	CASSQEASRPADTQYF	TGCGCCAGCAGCCAAGAGGCCTCGCGTCCCGCTGATACGCAGTATTTT
.	TRBV30	once	TRBJ1-3	CAWSRGTSGNTIYF	TGTGCCTGGAGCCGTGGTACGTCTGGAAACACCATATATTTT
.	TRBV19	.	TRBJ1-6	CASSIEGVNSPLHF	TGTGCCAGTAGTATAGAAGGGGTCAATTCACCCCTCCACTTT
TRBD1	TRBV29-1	.	TRBJ1-5	CSVGTGVSNQPQHF	TGCAGCGTGGGGACAGGGGTTAGCAATCAGCCCCAGCATTTT
.	TRBV10-3	few	TRBJ1-5	CAISGSNQPQHF	TGTGCCATCAGTGGGTCGAATCAGCCCCAGCATTTT
TRBD1	TRBV9	once	TRBJ2-7	CASSPGTGAVLALEQYF	TGTGCCAGCAGCCCGGGGACAGGGGCCGTATTGGCTCTCGAGCAGTACTTC
TRBD1	TRBV7-3	.	TRBJ2-4	CASSLMPGQGNIQYF	TGTGCCAGCAGCTTAATGCCCGGACAGGGAAACATTCAGTACTTC
.	TRBV5-1	.	TRBJ1-5	CASRPDGSNQPQHF	TGCGCCAGCAGACCGGACGGGAGCAATCAGCCCCAGCATTTT
.	TRBV30	.	TRBJ1-3	CAWSVGQGNTIYF	TGTGCCTGGAGTGTAGGCCAGGGAAACACCATATATTTT
TRBD1	TRBV7-9	.	TRBJ1-4	CASTQPSQGFNEKLFF	TGTGCCAGCACCCAACCCTCACAGGGGTTTAATGAAAAACTGTTTTTT
.	TRBV15	once	TRBJ2-5	CATSRDRNTQETQYF	TGTGCCACCAGCAGAGATCGGAACACCCAAGAGACCCAGTACTTC
TRBD2	TRBV6-6	.	TRBJ2-7	CATLAEFSYEQYF	TGTGCCACCCTAGCGGAGTTCTCCTACGAGCAGTACTTC
.	TRBV7-2	.	TRBJ2-1	CASSFPLRDEQFF	TGTGCCAGCAGCTTCCCTCTACGGGATGAGCAGTTCTTC
TRBD1	TRBV19	.	TRBJ1-2	CASSITGVDNYGYTF	TGTGCCAGTAGTATCACAGGGGTAGATAACTATGGCTACACCTTC
TRBD1	TRBV5-4	.	TRBJ1-2	CASSLLPGQVLYGYTF	TGTGCCAGCAGCCTCCTCCCGGGACAGGTCCTCTATGGCTACACCTTC
.	TRBV19	.	TRBJ2-1	CASSAGGNEQFF	TGTGCCAGTAGTGCTGGCGGCAATGAGCAGTTCTTC
.	TRBV6-5	once	TRBJ1-2	CATKPPGHNYGYTF	TGTGCCACCAAGCCTCCGGGACATAACTATGGCTACACCTTC
TRBD1	TRBV27	.	TRBJ2-7	CASSVRDRAEQYF	TGTGCCAGCAGTGTCCGGGACAGGGCCGAGCAGTACTTC
.	TRBV27	few	TRBJ1-2	CASSLAQNYGYTF	TGTGCCAGCAGTTTGGCACAGAACTATGGCTACACCTTC
TRBD1	TRBV28	.	TRBJ2-7	CATSQGARSSYEQYF	TGTGCCACGTCCCAGGGGGCGAGGTCCTCCTACGAGCAGTACTTC
.	TRBV2	few	TRBJ1-5	CASRLDSQPQHF	TGTGCCAGCAGACTGGACAGCCAGCCCCAGCATTTT
.	TRBV20-1	.	TRBJ2-1	CSADQGWEQFF	TGCAGTGCTGATCAGGGATGGGAGCAGTTCTTC
.	TRBV6-6	.	TRBJ2-7	CASSGLERSYEQYF	TGTGCCAGCAGTGGCCTTGAAAGATCCTACGAGCAGTACTTC
.	TRBV20-1	few	TRBJ2-7	CSALAGLEQYF	TGCAGTGCACTAGCAGGGCTCGAGCAGTACTTC
.	TRBV27	.	TRBJ1-1	CASSYPGGKLTEAFF	TGTGCCAGCAGTTACCCGGGGGGGAAGTTGACTGAAGCTTTCTTT
TRBD1	TRBV28	.	TRBJ1-2	CASSSGQNYGYTF	TGTGCCAGCAGTTCGGGACAGAACTATGGCTACACCTTC
TRBD1	TRBV18	.	TRBJ2-5	CASSPTLGGWGSKETQYF	TGTGCCAGCTCACCTACCCTAGGGGGCTGGGGTAGTAAAGAGACCCAGTACTTC
TRBD1	TRBV9	.	TRBJ1-1	CASSPRPDRDGEAFF	TGTGCCAGCAGCCCCAGGCCGGACAGGGACGGTGAAGCTTTCTTT
TRBD1	TRBV4-1	.	TRBJ1-4	CASSQQGQGNEKLFF	TGCGCCAGCAGCCAACAGGGACAGGGAAATGAAAAACTGTTTTTT
.	TRBV7-9	.	TRBJ2-3	CASSWGSTDTQYF	TGTGCCAGCAGCTGGGGGAGCACAGATACGCAGTATTTT
TRBD2	TRBV11-2	.	TRBJ2-1	CASSLELGQLAVNNEQFF	TGTGCCAGCAGCTTAGAGTTGGGGCAACTAGCGGTAAACAATGAGCAGTTCTTC
TRBD1	TRBV5-1	once	TRBJ2-5	CASSQTGTGRETQYF	TGCGCCAGCAGCCAAACCGGGACAGGGCGAGAGACCCAGTACTTC
.	TRBV7-2	.	TRBJ2-7	CASSPLGQFYEQYF	TGTGCCAGCAGCCCACTCGGACAGTTCTACGAGCAGTACTTC
TRBD1	TRBV5-6	.	TRBJ1-1	CASSTRDRGVNTEAFF	TGTGCCAGCAGCACCCGGGACAGGGGTGTGAACACTGAAGCTTTCTTT
TRBD2	TRBV9	.	TRBJ2-5	CASSLAGGPVAQYF	TGTGCCAGCAGCCTAGCGGGAGGGCCGGTGGCCCAGTACTTC
.	TRBV5-4	.	TRBJ1-2	CASSLDPGGYGYTF	TGTGCCAGCAGCTTGGACCCTGGAGGTTATGGCTACACCTTC
.	TRBV27	once	TRBJ1-1	CASSTPGSGAFF	TGTGCCAGCAGTACGCCCGGTAGCGGAGCTTTCTTT